This T cell receptor (beta chain) was documented in a study of cytomegalovirus exposure and HLA in healthy donors. Study findings and constraints: Because they were indistinguishable, some V segments, including TRBV6-2 and TRBV6-3, were excluded.

About this clone itself: Its antigen is as yet unknown.

The PCR had 60 Vbeta and 13 Jbeta primers. Profiled with immunoSEQ multiplex PCR; TCRdb holds only in-frame clones, not every one. This table has about 140,000 clones, 80% appearing once. The CDR3 runs 16 residues. Between the trimmed V and J ends, which lost 0 bases and 4 bases, there was a span of 15 bases. This sequence was found in a man aged 50 or older in good health and CMV-seronegative. Sample: PBMCs. The rearrangement links TRBV5-3 to TRBJ2-3, with D perhaps matching TRBD2 (7 bases). TRBV5-3 is annotated as an ORF whose role is uncertain. The DNA for the CDR3 is TGTGCCAGAAGCTTGGAAGGGGGGGGGAATCCAGATACGCAGTATTTT. Its protein is CARSLEGGGNPDTQYF.